This is a list of T cell receptor beta chains from one sample in a study of Ad26.COV2.S vaccination and SARS-CoV-2 variants. TCRdb keeps only in-frame clones here, not all; method: immunoSEQ multiplex PCR. The sample carries about 380,000 clones, under 90% recorded once. The sequencing here drew on peripheral blood, taken in a trial of Ad26.COV2.S vaccine versus placebo. The receptors here all came from a person between 18 and 65 years old who received the Ad26.COV2.S COVID-19 vaccine or a placebo. CDR3s include the opening cysteine and the closing phenylalanine or tryptophan.

TRBV24-1	TRBJ2-3	CATSPSWATSTDTQYF
TRBV5-1	TRBJ2-2	CASSLVSSEFFCWCGPGELFF
TRBV5-4	TRBJ1-6	CASSRDRASGSPLHF
TRBV13	TRBJ2-6	CASSERTGGFSGANVLTF
TRBV3-1/TRBV3-2	TRBJ2-6	CASTHSGANVLTF
TRBV6-5	TRBJ1-1	CASSYNSPNTEAFF
TRBV20-1	TRBJ2-1	CSASLSGGANEQFF
TRBV7-6	TRBJ2-1	CASSPWASAPGFF
TRBV6-2/TRBV6-3	TRBJ1-5	CASSSSTGLVDPQHF
TRBV29-1	TRBJ2-5	CSVERGVAVRTQYF
TRBV27	TRBJ1-2	CASSLMGNYGNTF
TRBV13	TRBJ1-1	CASSEGQGAYTEAFF
TRBV7-8	TRBJ1-3	CASSLSRIISGNTIYF
TRBV7-3	TRBJ2-2	CASSSLYGRGGELFF
TRBV3-1/TRBV3-2	TRBJ2-1	CASSQGGLDNEQFF
TRBV4-2	TRBJ2-5	CASSPDIKQETQYF
TRBV7-9	TRBJ1-2	CASSPNRGNYGYTF
TRBV5-1	TRBJ2-1	CASSSGLAGGPAEQFF
TRBV27	TRBJ2-1	CAASRDSNYEQFF
TRBV6-5	TRBJ1-1	CASSYWTETEAFF
TRBV5-6	TRBJ2-5	CASSLGLAGRETQYF
TRBV11-2	TRBJ1-1	CASSLGVRNTEAFF
TRBV4-3	TRBJ2-5	CASSQDTGKTQYF
TRBV11-2	TRBJ2-1	CASSLDDLNQVYNEQFF
TRBV11-3	TRBJ1-1	CASSLSGTVNTEAFF
TRBV7-9	TRBJ2-1	CASSISGPGSYNEQFF
TRBV11-3	TRBJ2-7	CASSPGTSASYEQYF
TRBV3-1/TRBV3-2	TRBJ2-3	CASSQAVTSLATDTQYF
TRBV6-5	TRBJ1-3	CASSPDLPGNTIYF
TRBV7-6	TRBJ2-1	CASSLDRSLAGQFF
TRBV28	TRBJ1-3	CASSSRAQNTIYF
TRBV5-1	TRBJ2-7	CASGLGQGYEQYF
TRBV7-2	TRBJ2-5	CASSLGLAGLGETQYF
TRBV11-2	TRBJ2-1	CASSFYNEQFF
TRBV11-3	TRBJ2-5	CASSLGRGEVETQYF
TRBV7-3	TRBJ2-3	CASSLSSWGDTQYF
TRBV3-1/TRBV3-2	TRBJ1-2	CASSPDRANYGYTF